This T cell receptor (beta chain) was obtained from a study of molecular identifiers for immune sequencing clone quantification. This CDR3 is built from 17 residues. Per germline, CDR1 MGHDK and CDR2 SYGVNS. V shed 1 base, J shed 3 bases, and the junction held 8 bases outside the gene matches. A few counts support this clonotype. As previously described, bulk TCR libraries were made using listed TCR primers. In TCRdb, the PCR reads were re-called with MiXCR into one record per CDR3 protein. The table includes roughly 320,000 distinct CDR3 sequences, roughly 24% detected once. The sequenced material came from naive CD8+ T cells from blood, with Jurkat cell RNA spiked in. Regarding subset: FACS-sorted CD8+CD4-CCR7+CD45RA+ naive T cells. This chain uses TRBV25-1 with TRBJ2-1, with 8 bases aligning to TRBD1. This sequence originates from a human donor in good health. Some libraries in this study had Jurkat cell RNA spiked in. CDR3: CASSESGGRTFYNEQFF. The CDR3 coding sequence is TGTGCCAGCAGTGAATCAGGGGGCAGAACCTTCTACAATGAGCAGTTCTTC.